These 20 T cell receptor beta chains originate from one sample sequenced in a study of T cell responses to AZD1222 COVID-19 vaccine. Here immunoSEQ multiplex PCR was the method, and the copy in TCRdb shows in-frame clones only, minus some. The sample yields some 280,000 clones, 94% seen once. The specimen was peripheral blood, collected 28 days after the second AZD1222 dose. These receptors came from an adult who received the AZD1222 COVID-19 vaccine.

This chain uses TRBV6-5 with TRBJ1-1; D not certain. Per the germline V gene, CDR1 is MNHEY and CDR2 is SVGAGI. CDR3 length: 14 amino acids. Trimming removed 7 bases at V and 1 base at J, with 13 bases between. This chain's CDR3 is CASTPARANTEAFF. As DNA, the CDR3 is TGTGCCAGCACCCCCGCACGGGCGAACACTGAAGCTTTCTTT.

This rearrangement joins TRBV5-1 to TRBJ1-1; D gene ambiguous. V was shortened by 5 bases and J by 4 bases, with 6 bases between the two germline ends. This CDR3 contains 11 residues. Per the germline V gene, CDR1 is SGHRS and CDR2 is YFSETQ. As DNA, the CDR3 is TGCGCCAGCAGGGTGGGCACTGAAGCTTTCTTT. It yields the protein CASRVGTEAFF.

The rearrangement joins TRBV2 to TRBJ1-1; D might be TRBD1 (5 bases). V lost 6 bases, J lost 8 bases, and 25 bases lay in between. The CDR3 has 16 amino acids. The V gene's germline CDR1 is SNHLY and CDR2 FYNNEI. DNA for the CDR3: TGTGCCAGCAGGGCTCTCCGAAAGGGTTCGGAGGGGGAAGCTTTCTTT. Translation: CASRALRKGSEGEAFF.

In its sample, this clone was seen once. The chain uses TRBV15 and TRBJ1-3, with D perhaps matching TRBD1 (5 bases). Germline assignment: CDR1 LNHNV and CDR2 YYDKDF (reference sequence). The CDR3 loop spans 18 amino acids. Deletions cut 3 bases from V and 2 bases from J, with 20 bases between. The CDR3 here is CATSSSGRGDRTGNTIYF. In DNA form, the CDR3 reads TGTGCCACCAGCAGTTCTGGACGGGGGGATCGCACTGGAAACACCATATATTTT.

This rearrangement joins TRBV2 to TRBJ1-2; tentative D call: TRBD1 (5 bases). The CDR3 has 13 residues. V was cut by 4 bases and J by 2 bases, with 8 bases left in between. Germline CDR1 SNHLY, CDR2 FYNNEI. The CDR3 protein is CASSGTLNYGYTF. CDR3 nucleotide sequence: TGTGCCAGCAGTGGGACACTGAACTATGGCTACACCTTC.

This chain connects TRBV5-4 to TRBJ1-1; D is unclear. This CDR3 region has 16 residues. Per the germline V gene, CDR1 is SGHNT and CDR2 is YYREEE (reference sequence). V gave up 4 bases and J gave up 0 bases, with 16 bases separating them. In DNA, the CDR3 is TGTGCCAGCAGCACTGGCAGGCGGAACATGAACACTGAAGCTTTCTTT. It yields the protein CASSTGRRNMNTEAFF.

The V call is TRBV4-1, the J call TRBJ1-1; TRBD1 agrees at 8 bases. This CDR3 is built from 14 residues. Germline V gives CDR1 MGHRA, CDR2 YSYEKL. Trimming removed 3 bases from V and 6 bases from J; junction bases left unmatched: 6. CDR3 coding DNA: TGCGCCAGCAGCCAGACAGGGGAGATTGCTGAAGCTTTCTTT. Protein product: CASSQTGEIAEAFF.

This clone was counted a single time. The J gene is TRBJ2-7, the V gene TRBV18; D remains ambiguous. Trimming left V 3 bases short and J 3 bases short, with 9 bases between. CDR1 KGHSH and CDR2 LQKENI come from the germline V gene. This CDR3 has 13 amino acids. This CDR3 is CASSPGSSYEQYF. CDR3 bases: TGTGCCAGCTCACCGGGATCCAGCTACGAGCAGTACTTC.

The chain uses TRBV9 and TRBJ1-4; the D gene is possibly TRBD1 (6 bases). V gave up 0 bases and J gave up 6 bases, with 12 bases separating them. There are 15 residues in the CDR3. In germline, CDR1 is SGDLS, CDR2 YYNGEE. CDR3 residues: CASSVEGKGDEKLFF. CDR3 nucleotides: TGTGCCAGCAGCGTAGAGGGAAAGGGGGATGAAAAACTGTTTTTT.

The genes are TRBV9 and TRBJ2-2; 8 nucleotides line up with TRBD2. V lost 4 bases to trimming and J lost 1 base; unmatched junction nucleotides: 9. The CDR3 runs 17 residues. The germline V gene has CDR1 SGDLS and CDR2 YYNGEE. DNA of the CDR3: TGTGCCAGCAGCCCCTCCGGGAGGGGGGAGAACACCGGGGAGCTGTTTTTT. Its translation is CASSPSGRGENTGELFF.

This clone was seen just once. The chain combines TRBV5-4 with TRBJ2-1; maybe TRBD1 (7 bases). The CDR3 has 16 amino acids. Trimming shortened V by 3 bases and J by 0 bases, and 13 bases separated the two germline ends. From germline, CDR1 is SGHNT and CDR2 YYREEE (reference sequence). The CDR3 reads CASSSGGGYSYNEQFF. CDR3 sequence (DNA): TGTGCCAGCAGCTCTGGAGGGGGCTACTCCTACAATGAGCAGTTCTTC.

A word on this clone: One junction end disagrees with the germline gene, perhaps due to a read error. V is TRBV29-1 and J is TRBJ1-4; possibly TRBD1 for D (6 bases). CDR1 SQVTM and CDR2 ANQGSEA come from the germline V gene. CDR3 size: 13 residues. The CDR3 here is CSVEGGRGEKLFF. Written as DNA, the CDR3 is TGCAGCGTCGAAGGGGGGAGAGGGGAAAAACTGTTTTTT.

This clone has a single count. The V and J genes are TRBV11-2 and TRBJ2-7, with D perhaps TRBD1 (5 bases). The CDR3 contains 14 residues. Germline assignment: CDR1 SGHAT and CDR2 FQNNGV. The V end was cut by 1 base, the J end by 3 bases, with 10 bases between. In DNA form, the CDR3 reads TGTGCCAGCAGCTTAGTACAGGTACACTACGAGCAGTACTTC. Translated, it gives CASSLVQVHYEQYF.

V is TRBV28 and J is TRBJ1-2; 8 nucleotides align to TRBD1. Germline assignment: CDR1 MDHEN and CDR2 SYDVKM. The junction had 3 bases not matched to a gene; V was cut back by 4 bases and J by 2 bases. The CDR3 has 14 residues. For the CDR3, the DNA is TGTGCCAGCAGTTCGCAGGGGGCGAACTATGGCTACACCTTC. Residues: CASSSQGANYGYTF.

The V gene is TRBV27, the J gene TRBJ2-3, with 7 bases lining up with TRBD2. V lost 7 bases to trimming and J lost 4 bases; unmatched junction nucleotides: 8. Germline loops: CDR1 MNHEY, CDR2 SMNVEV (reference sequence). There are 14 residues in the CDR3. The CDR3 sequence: CASIPLGGADTQYF. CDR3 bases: TGTGCCAGCATTCCCTTGGGGGGGGCAGATACGCAGTATTTT.

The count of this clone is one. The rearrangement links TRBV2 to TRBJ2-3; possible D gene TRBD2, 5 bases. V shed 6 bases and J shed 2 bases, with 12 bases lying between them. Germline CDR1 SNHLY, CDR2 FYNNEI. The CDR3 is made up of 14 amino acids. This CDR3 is CASSAMGATDTQYF. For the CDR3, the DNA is TGTGCCAGCAGCGCCATGGGAGCCACAGATACGCAGTATTTT. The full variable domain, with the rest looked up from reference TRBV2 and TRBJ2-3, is EPEVTQTPSHQVTQMGQEVILRCVPISNHLYFYWYRQILGQKVEFLVSFYNNEISEKSEIFDDQFSVERPDGSNFTLKIRSTKLEDSAMYFCASSAMGATDTQYFGPGTRLTVL.

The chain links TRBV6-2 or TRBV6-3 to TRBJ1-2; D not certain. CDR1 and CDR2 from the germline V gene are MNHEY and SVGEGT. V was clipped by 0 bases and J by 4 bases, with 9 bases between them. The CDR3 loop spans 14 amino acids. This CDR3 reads CASSYSNRGYGYTF. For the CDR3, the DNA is TGTGCCAGCAGTTACTCGAACCGAGGCTATGGCTACACCTTC.

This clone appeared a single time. CDR3 in DNA: TGTGCCAGCAGTTTCTACCCTCGACTAGCGGGACACGAGCAGTACTTC. This translates into CASSFYPRLAGHEQYF. V is TRBV6-8 and J is TRBJ2-7; 11 nucleotides align to TRBD2. V shed 4 bases, J shed 5 bases, and the junction held 10 bases outside the gene matches. The CDR3 spans 16 residues. Germline CDR1 is MNHGY and CDR2 is SAAAGT.

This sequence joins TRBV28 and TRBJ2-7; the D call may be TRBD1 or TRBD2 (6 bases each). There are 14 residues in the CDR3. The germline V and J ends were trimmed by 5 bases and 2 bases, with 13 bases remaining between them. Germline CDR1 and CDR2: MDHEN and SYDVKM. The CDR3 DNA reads TGTGCCAGCAGTCCCATGGGGGGCCCCTACGAGCAGTACTTC. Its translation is CASSPMGGPYEQYF.

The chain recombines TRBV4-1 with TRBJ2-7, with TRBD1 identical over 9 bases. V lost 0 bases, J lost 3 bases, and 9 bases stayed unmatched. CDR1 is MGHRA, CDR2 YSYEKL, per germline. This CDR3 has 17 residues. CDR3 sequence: CASSQEGRTGVIYEQYF. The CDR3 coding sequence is TGCGCCAGCAGCCAAGAAGGTCGGACAGGGGTTATCTACGAGCAGTACTTC.